The 2 T cell receptor beta chains given below trace back to one sample, sequenced in a study of blood T cell repertoires in COVID-19. TCRdb's copy holds only in-frame clones and misses some; the assay was immunoSEQ multiplex PCR. The sample includes around 220,000 clones, roughly nine tenths seen only once; the top ten take just under 6.5%. Sequenced material: PBMCs or T cells enriched from blood (not recorded which). These TCRs come from a woman aged 25 to 45 with acute COVID-19.

The chain has TRBV6-5 and TRBJ2-7; 7 bases fit TRBD1. Germline V gives CDR1 MNHEY, CDR2 SVGAGI. The CDR3 has 13 amino acids. The V gene end was trimmed by 5 bases and the J gene end by 1 base; junction bases not matched to a gene: 2. The CDR3 loop reads CASSPTGSYEQYF. DNA for the CDR3: TGTGCCAGCAGTCCGACAGGGTCCTACGAGCAGTACTTC.

V gene TRBV3-1 (or the pseudogene TRBV3-2) combines with J gene TRBJ1-6; no reliable D call. Germline V gene sequence: CDR1 LGHDT, CDR2 YNNKEL (reference sequence). CDR3 size: 18 residues. V was clipped by 2 bases and J by 0 bases, with 14 bases between them. The CDR3 coding sequence is TGTGCCAGCAGCCAATTTACCGGCGGAGGCTCCTATAATTCACCCCTCCACTTT. Amino acids: CASSQFTGGGSYNSPLHF.